These 9 T cell receptor beta chains were all obtained from the same sample, sequenced in a study of control samples from healthy donors and cancer patients. The table came from immunoSEQ multiplex PCR; TCRdb's copy has only in-frame clones and leaves some out. The data show 150,000 to 200,000 clones, 90% to 95% seen once. The material sequenced was blood. These receptors were taken from a man aged 25 to 45 in good health.

This clone was seen a handful of times. V is TRBV6-2 or TRBV6-3 and J is TRBJ1-2; tentative D call: TRBD1 (5 bases). This CDR3 contains 12 residues. V lost 5 bases, J lost 4 bases, and 8 bases lay in between. Germline V gene data show CDR1 as MNHEY and CDR2 as SVGEGT. In DNA, the CDR3 is TGTGCCAGCAGTCCCGGGACCTATGGCTACACCTTC. Translating it yields CASSPGTYGYTF.

The chain joins TRBV25-1 to TRBJ1-3; D is ambiguous. Trimming took off 6 bases at V and 4 bases at J, with 1 base between the two ends. The CDR3 has 10 amino acids. Germline values: CDR1 MGHDK, CDR2 SYGVNS. In DNA, the CDR3 is TGTGCCAGCAGAGGAAACACCATATATTTT. Translating gives CASRGNTIYF.

V gene TRBV5-8 combines with J gene TRBJ1-5; tentative D call: TRBD1 (5 bases). Germline CDR1 reads SGHTS; CDR2 reads YDEGEE. V was clipped by 0 bases and J by 3 bases, with 10 bases between them. The CDR3 is 15 residues long. The CDR3 region is CASSLAGSNNQPQHF. The CDR3 DNA follows: TGTGCCAGCAGCTTGGCAGGGAGTAACAATCAGCCCCAGCATTTT.

This chain joins TRBV5-8 and TRBJ2-5; D gene uncertain. The germline V and J ends were trimmed by 0 bases and 4 bases, with 10 bases remaining between them. The CDR3 totals 14 residues. CDR1 is SGHTS and CDR2 is YDEGEE in the germline V gene. The CDR3 loop is CASSLESRRETQYF. The CDR3 DNA reads as TGTGCCAGCAGCTTGGAGTCAAGGAGAGAGACCCAGTACTTC.

This rearrangement joins TRBV6-2 or TRBV6-3 to TRBJ1-4; D is ambiguous. The V end was cut by 8 bases, the J end by 6 bases, with 22 bases between. This CDR3 comprises 16 residues. Germline V gene lookup returns CDR1 MNHEY and CDR2 SVGEGT. CDR3 bases: TGTGCCAGCGGTTCCCCGTCCGGGGAAGGCGATGAAAAACTGTTTTTT. The encoded protein is CASGSPSGEGDEKLFF.

V and J are TRBV4-3 and TRBJ2-2; a weak D match, TRBD2 (5 bases). Germline V gives CDR1 LGHNA, CDR2 YSLEER. The CDR3 sequence is 15 residues long. V was cut by 4 bases and J by 7 bases, with 16 bases left in between. This chain's CDR3 is CASSLSRGSGGELFF. CDR3 DNA sequence: TGCGCCAGCAGCCTCTCAAGAGGGTCGGGCGGGGAGCTGTTTTTT.

This chain uses TRBV5-6 with TRBJ2-7; TRBD2 might be the D (6 bases). Germline-derived CDR1 and CDR2 are SGHDT and YYEEEE. V lost 3 bases to trimming and J lost 2 bases, with 12 bases between them. The CDR3 has 14 residues. CDR3 DNA: TGTGCCAGCAGCTACCGGACTAACCCCTACGAGCAGTACTTC. Its protein product is CASSYRTNPYEQYF.

J is TRBJ1-6 and V is TRBV23-1, with D uncertain. TRBV23-1 is known as an ORF, though its function is uncertain. The CDR3 extends over 22 amino acids. V gave up 4 bases and J gave up 0 bases, with 28 bases separating them. The CDR3 DNA follows: TGCGCCAGCAGTCGAACCCCTCGGCGCCGTATGAGGGAAAGCTCCTATAATTCACCCCTCCACTTT. It is translated as CASSRTPRRRMRESSYNSPLHF.

The CDR3 sequence: CASSQPGQGKSYEQYF. CDR3 DNA sequence: TGCGCCAGCAGCCAACCGGGACAGGGGAAATCCTACGAGCAGTACTTC. The chain couples TRBV4-1 to TRBJ2-7; TRBD1 matches 10 bases. With 2 bases clipped from V and 1 base from J, the junction kept 5 bases outside the gene matches. The CDR3 extends over 16 amino acids. The germline gives CDR1 MGHRA, CDR2 YSYEKL.